This T cell receptor beta chain was recorded in a study of cytomegalovirus exposure and HLA in healthy donors. Regarding this clone: Antigen specificity is unknown.

Germline-derived CDR1 and CDR2 are SGHDT and YYEEEE. This CDR3 is built from 14 residues. V shed 3 bases and J 7 bases; nucleotides not matched to a gene: 9. Study-wide findings and caveats: The tendency of first-cohort TCR clusters to co-occur in the approximately 110 validation repertoires was identified by a subsequent analysis. Cytomegalovirus association was listed for under 200 TCR beta chains. It was reported that the classifier diagnosed cytomegalovirus status with high specificity and sensitivity in both the original and validation cohorts.

Data came from immunoSEQ multiplex PCR; TCRdb stores just in-frame clones and leaves some out. This sample yields 120,000 or so clones, of which around 85% are seen a single time; about 4.5% belongs to the top ten. This clonotype was obtained from a man younger than 35 in good health and CMV-seropositive. J is TRBJ2-7 and V is TRBV5-6, with 8 bases aligning to TRBD1. The specimen was PBMCs. For the CDR3, the DNA is TGTGCCAGCAGCTGGGGGACAGGTCTACGGGAGCAGTACTTC. This sequence encodes CASSWGTGLREQYF.